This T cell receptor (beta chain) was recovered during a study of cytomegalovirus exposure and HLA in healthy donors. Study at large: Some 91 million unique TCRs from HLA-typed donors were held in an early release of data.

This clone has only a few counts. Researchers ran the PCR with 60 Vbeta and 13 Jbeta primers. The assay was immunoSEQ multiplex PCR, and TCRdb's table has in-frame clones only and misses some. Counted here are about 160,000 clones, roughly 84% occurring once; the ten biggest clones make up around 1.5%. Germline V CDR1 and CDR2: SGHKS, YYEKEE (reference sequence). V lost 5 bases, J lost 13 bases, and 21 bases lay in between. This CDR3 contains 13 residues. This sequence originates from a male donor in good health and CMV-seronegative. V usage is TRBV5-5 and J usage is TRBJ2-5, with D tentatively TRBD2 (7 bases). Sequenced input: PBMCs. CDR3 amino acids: CASSVLAGAPAYF. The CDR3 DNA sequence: TGTGCCAGCAGTGTTCTGGCGGGGGCCCCCGCGTACTTC.